This T cell receptor (beta chain) is drawn from a study of graft-versus-host responses after intestinal transplantation. About this clone: Its antigen is not known.

General study points: Investigators detected GvH clones in recipient marrow, with some emerging earlier in ileum or blood.

Sequencing was performed with immunoSEQ multiplex PCR; in TCRdb, only in-frame clones are kept and a portion is missing. Altogether tens of thousands of clones are present, roughly 91% being singletons, with the ten largest covering approximately 0.1%. CDR1 is LGHNA, CDR2 YSLEER, per germline. V lost 0 bases to trimming and J lost 8 bases; unmatched junction nucleotides: 12. The CDR3 has 16 residues. This TCR derives from a human donor who received an intestinal transplant. The chain carries TRBV4-3 and TRBJ1-2, with 7 bases matching TRBD1. Material: unstimulated CD4+ T cells sorted from spleen or lymph node cells, obtained before intestinal transplant. The CDR3 sequence: CASSQDRVGGGLGYTF. The DNA for the CDR3 is TGCGCCAGCAGCCAAGATCGGGTAGGGGGCGGTCTGGGCTACACCTTC.